The 18 T cell receptor beta chains in this list originate from one sample, sequenced in a study of patients and donors after allogeneic stem cell transplantation. TCRdb re-called the RT-PCR reads through MiXCR, storing one row per CDR3 protein. Of about 160,000 distinct CDR3 sequences listed, around 30% were seen once; the top ten hold around 3%. Sequenced sample: blood, either unsorted or a sorted T cell fraction (not recorded which). These TCRs come from a human donor who was either an allogeneic HSCT recipient or a stem cell or donor lymphocyte infusion donor (not recorded which). It is not recorded whose cells these are; they may come from a transplant donor.

The chain's CDR3 is CASSLSPRKKGTYEQYF. DNA of the CDR3: TGTGCCAGCAGTTTATCTCCCCGAAAAAAGGGGACCTACGAGCAGTACTTC. The chain is built from TRBV27 and TRBJ2-7; D may be TRBD1 (5 bases). The V end was cut by 0 bases, the J end by 2 bases, with 17 bases between. The CDR3 runs 17 residues. Germline-derived CDR1 and CDR2 are MNHEY and SMNVEV (reference sequence).

This clonotype was recorded many times. This chain links TRBV29-1 with TRBJ2-7; D is unclear. This CDR3 region has 12 residues. Germline V gives CDR1 SQVTM, CDR2 ANQGSEA. The V gene lost 4 bases and the J gene lost 3 bases, with 10 bases spanning the gap. The CDR3 region is CSVVRTGYEQYF. In nucleotides, the CDR3 is TGCAGCGTTGTCCGCACCGGCTACGAGCAGTACTTC.

This clonotype has a handful of counts. V and J are TRBV14 and TRBJ1-2; D is ambiguous. The CDR3 sequence is 15 residues long. Trimming pared 1 base from V and 4 bases from J, leaving 13 bases between. Germline V CDR1 and CDR2: SGHDN, FVKESK. The CDR3 region is CASSQGLQSPYGYTF. The DNA of the CDR3 is TGTGCCAGCAGCCAAGGCCTACAGAGCCCCTATGGCTACACCTTC.

This clonotype was recorded a few times. V gene TRBV5-1 combines with J gene TRBJ2-7, with D possibly being TRBD1 (6 bases). Trimming stripped 0 bases from V and 3 bases from J, with 13 bases between. CDR1 SGHRS and CDR2 YFSETQ come from the germline V gene. This CDR3 has 15 residues. CDR3 amino acids: CASSLDAGVVYEQYF. The CDR3 nucleotides are TGCGCCAGCAGCTTGGACGCAGGGGTCGTCTACGAGCAGTACTTC.

This clonotype was observed a few times. This chain connects TRBV7-3 to TRBJ2-1; possibly TRBD2 for D (6 bases). Between the trimmed V and J ends, which lost 5 bases and 9 bases, there was a span of 20 bases. The germline gives CDR1 SGHTA, CDR2 FQGTGA. The CDR3 loop spans 15 amino acids. CDR3 sequence (DNA): TGTGCCAGCAGCCGGAACGGAGCTAGCGTAGGTGAGCAGTTCTTC. Encoded protein: CASSRNGASVGEQFF.

This chain joins TRBV29-1 and TRBJ1-2; TRBD1 matches 10 bases. There are 14 residues in the CDR3. CDR1 SQVTM and CDR2 ANQGSEA come from the germline V gene. Trimming cost V 4 bases and J 2 bases; bases outside gene matches: 4. CDR3 bases: TGCAGCGTTGCCCGGGACAGGGGAAACTATGGCTACACCTTC. Amino acids: CSVARDRGNYGYTF. The variable domain in full, completed from reference TRBV29-1 and TRBJ1-2, reads SAVISQKPSRDICQRGTSLTIQCQVDSQVTMMFWYRQQPGQSLTLIATANQGSEATYESGFVIDKFPISRPNLTFSTLTVSNMSPEDSSIYLCSVARDRGNYGYTFGSGTRLTVV.

Only a few counts were recorded for this clonotype. This chain links TRBV30 with TRBJ1-5, with D possibly being TRBD1 (5 bases). Germline V gene sequence: CDR1 GTSNPN, CDR2 SVGIG (reference sequence). The V and J ends lost 7 bases and 7 bases respectively, with 17 bases between them. CDR3 length equals 13 residues. CDR3 DNA sequence: TGTGCCTCCGCCCGGGGGGATCGCCAGCCCCAGCATTTT. Protein sequence: CASARGDRQPQHF.

The rearrangement uses TRBV7-9 and TRBJ1-1; unclear D gene. This CDR3 is 15 amino acids long. Trimming removed 3 bases at V and 2 bases at J, with 13 bases between. Germline CDR1 is SEHNR and CDR2 is FQNEAQ (reference sequence). Written as DNA, the CDR3 is TGTGCCAGCAGCTTGACTGGGAAAGCCAACACTGAAGCTTTCTTT. It specifies CASSLTGKANTEAFF.

V and J are TRBV7-8 and TRBJ2-5; weak D call: TRBD2 (5 bases). Germline V lookup: CDR1 SGHVS, CDR2 FQNEAQ. The V end lost 4 bases, the J end lost 0 bases, and 9 bases lay between the germline ends. The CDR3 has 14 amino acids. CDR3 protein: CASSYSAYQETQYF. The CDR3 nucleotides read TGTGCCAGCAGCTATAGCGCGTACCAAGAGACCCAGTACTTC. Combining the CDR3 with reference TRBV7-8 and TRBJ2-5 gives the whole variable domain GAGVSQSPRYKVAKRGQDVALRCDPISGHVSLFWYQQALGQGPEFLTYFQNEAQLDKSGLPSDRFFAERPEGSVSTLKIQRTQQEDSAVYLCASSYSAYQETQYFGPGTRLLVL.

This clonotype occurred many times. The CDR3 spells CASSETGGGQPQHF. CDR3 sequence (DNA): TGTGCCAGCAGCGAGACAGGGGGCGGGCAGCCCCAGCATTTT. The chain uses TRBV2 and TRBJ1-5, with 10 bases aligning to TRBD1. CDR1 and CDR2 (germline): SNHLY, FYNNEI. This CDR3 has 14 amino acids. The V segment lost 6 bases and the J segment 7 bases; nucleotides outside the gene matches: 6.

CDR3 in amino acids: CAISVAPSLIETQYF. The CDR3 DNA follows: TGTGCCATCAGTGTCGCCCCCTCCCTCATTGAGACCCAGTACTTC. This chain uses TRBV10-3 with TRBJ2-5; D not certain. The V and J ends lost 4 bases and 5 bases respectively, with 17 bases between them. The CDR3 contains 15 residues. Germline V gene sequence: CDR1 ENHRY, CDR2 SYGVKD.

This rearrangement joins TRBV6-5 to TRBJ1-1; 7 bases line up with TRBD1. Germline assignment: CDR1 MNHEY and CDR2 SVGAGI. The CDR3 totals 14 residues. J lost 5 bases, V lost 6 bases, and 9 bases had no gene match. CDR3 in DNA: TGTGCCAGCAGCATAGGGGGCCGAAGTACTGAAGCTTTCTTT. This gives the protein CASSIGGRSTEAFF.

This clonotype was observed a few times. The chain carries TRBV28 and TRBJ2-7, with 7 bases identical to TRBD2. Germline assignment: CDR1 MDHEN and CDR2 SYDVKM. CDR3 length: 14 residues. After removal of 6 bases from V and 2 bases from J, the junction contained 7 bases not matched to a gene. The CDR3 reads CASSGTGGAYEQYF. The CDR3 bases are TGTGCCAGCAGCGGAACGGGAGGCGCCTACGAGCAGTACTTC.

The chain uses TRBV29-1 and TRBJ2-1; D possibly uses TRBD1 or TRBD2 (7 bases each). CDR1 is SQVTM and CDR2 is ANQGSEA in the germline V gene. V shed 4 bases and J shed 7 bases, with 11 bases lying between them. The CDR3 contains 12 residues. CDR3 DNA: TGCAGCGTTGGCAGGGGGGGAAATGAGCAGTTCTTC. Its translation: CSVGRGGNEQFF.

The rearrangement links TRBV4-1 to TRBJ2-3; weak D call: TRBD1 (6 bases). The CDR3 is made up of 15 amino acids. Germline V gene lookup returns CDR1 MGHRA and CDR2 YSYEKL. The V end lost 1 base, the J end lost 2 bases, and 10 bases lay between the germline ends. The CDR3: CASSQGRTATDTQYF. The CDR3 nucleotides read TGCGCCAGCAGCCAAGGAAGGACAGCCACAGATACGCAGTATTTT.

With respect to this clonotype: Possible read error: a much larger clone is one base away. The genes are TRBV12-3 or TRBV12-4 and TRBJ1-2, with a weak D call TRBD1 (5 bases). V shed 3 bases and J shed 10 bases, with 12 bases lying between them. The CDR3 is 12 residues long. Here the CDR3 reads CASSFPPQDYTF. The CDR3 DNA reads as TGTGCCAGCAGTTTCCCCCCACAGGACTACACCTTC.

V is TRBV12-3 or TRBV12-4 and J is TRBJ1-2; D gene uncertain. The CDR3 covers 12 residues. V was pared by 5 bases and J by 4 bases, with 8 bases between. In DNA form, the CDR3 reads TGTGCCAGCAGTCCATCCGCCTATGGCTACACCTTC. It specifies CASSPSAYGYTF.

V and J are TRBV6-5 and TRBJ2-5; 7 bases align to TRBD2. Germline V CDR1 and CDR2: MNHEY, SVGAGI. V lost 7 bases and J lost 5; bases outside the gene matches: 10. CDR3 length equals 14 residues. For the CDR3, the DNA is TGTGCCAGCAAAGAGGCGGGAGTGATCGAGACCCAGTACTTC. Protein: CASKEAGVIETQYF.